Below, one T cell receptor (beta chain) is given with its context. What it recognizes is unknown. It was with 60 Vbeta and 13 Jbeta primers that the PCR ran. The table came from immunoSEQ multiplex PCR; TCRdb's copy has only in-frame clones and leaves some out. Of around 72,000 clones listed, approximately 70% are singletons. This entry is derived from a study of cytomegalovirus exposure and HLA in healthy donors. Background on the study: Among the 350 to 400 donors who were genotyped, about 79% fell in the genetic ancestry cluster that is associated with self-reported Caucasian donors. General study findings and limits: Analyses of presence and absence presupposed an approximately uniform sequencing depth across donors. Cytomegalovirus status was reportedly diagnosed by the classifier with high sensitivity and specificity. Researchers reported in a later analysis that a missense DCLRE1C variant was tied to TCR beta V- and J-gene trimming.

V lost 5 bases to trimming and J lost 7 bases; unmatched junction nucleotides: 6. The CDR3 extends over 14 amino acids. Germline lookup yields CDR1 SGHNT and CDR2 YYREEE (reference sequence). The chain uses TRBV5-4 and TRBJ2-1; TRBD1 matches 10 bases. The clonotype originates from a man aged 40-49 years in good health and CMV-seropositive. The sample consisted of PBMCs. The CDR3 nucleotides are TGTGCCAGCAGTCGGGACAGGGGACGTAATGAGCAGTTCTTC. It encodes CASSRDRGRNEQFF. The full variable domain, its missing parts supplied by reference TRBV5-4 and TRBJ2-1, is ETGVTQSPTHLIKTRGQQVTLRCSSQSGHNTVSWYQQALGQGPQFIFQYYREEENGRGNFPPRFSGLQFPNYSSELNVNALELDDSALYLCASSRDRGRNEQFFGPGTRLTVL.